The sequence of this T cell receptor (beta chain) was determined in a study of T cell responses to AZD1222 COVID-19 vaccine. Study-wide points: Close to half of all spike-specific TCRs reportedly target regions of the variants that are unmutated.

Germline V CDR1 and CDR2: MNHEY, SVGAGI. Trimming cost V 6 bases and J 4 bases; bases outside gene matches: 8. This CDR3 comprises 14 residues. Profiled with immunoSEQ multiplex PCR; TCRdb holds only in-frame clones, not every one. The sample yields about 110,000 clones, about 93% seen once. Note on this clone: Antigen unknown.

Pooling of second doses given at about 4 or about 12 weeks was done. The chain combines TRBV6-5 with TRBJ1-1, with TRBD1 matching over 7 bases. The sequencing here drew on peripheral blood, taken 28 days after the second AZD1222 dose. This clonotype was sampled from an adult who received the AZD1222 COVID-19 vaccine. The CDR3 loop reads CASSDREWRTEAFF. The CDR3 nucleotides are TGTGCCAGCAGCGACAGGGAATGGCGCACTGAAGCTTTCTTT.